Listed here are 2 T cell receptor beta chains from one sample, sequenced in a study of early T cells in non-severe SARS-CoV-2 infection. Using its own MiXCR run on the 5' RACE reads, TCRdb lists one record per CDR3 protein. The sample holds under 85,000 distinct CDR3 sequences, around 10% seen once. The sample consisted of whole blood, taken at baseline. Receptors were obtained from an adult who was a healthcare worker with PCR-confirmed SARS-CoV-2 infection or an uninfected control (not recorded which). The donor label of this sample is uncertain.

This clonotype was counted many times. V is TRBV6-4 and J is TRBJ2-3; 14 nucleotides agree with TRBD2. Trimming cost V 3 bases and J 1 base; bases outside gene matches: 3. The germline CDR1 and CDR2 sequences are MRHNA and SNTAGT. The CDR3 contains 17 residues. The CDR3 loop is CASSEGTSGGGTDTQYF. Written as DNA, the CDR3 is TGTGCCAGCAGTGAAGGGACTAGCGGGGGAGGCACAGATACGCAGTATTTT.

This clonotype came up a few times. The chain is built from TRBV12-3 or TRBV12-4 and TRBJ2-1; TRBD1 aligns across 7 bases. The V and J ends lost 1 base and 4 bases, in that order; junction bases with no gene match: 1. The CDR3 spans 14 residues. The CDR3 loop reads CASSLGDRYNEQFF. In DNA, the CDR3 is TGTGCCAGCAGTTTAGGGGACAGATACAATGAGCAGTTCTTC.